These 13 T cell receptor beta chains were all obtained from the same sample, sequenced in a study of shared clonotypes between healthy human individuals. The assay was immunoSEQ multiplex PCR, and TCRdb's table has in-frame clones only and misses some. Found here are approximately 2,300,000 clones, less than 95% of them singletons; the top ten hold approximately 0.39%. Sequenced material: naive CD4+ T cells from PBMCs. Subset noted: CD45RA+ positively selected. Receptors originate from a man aged 18 to 30 in good health. Some clones in this sample may be carry-over from other donors' samples.

A word on this clone: This sample includes further DNA sequences coding for the same CDR3. J is TRBJ1-1 and V is TRBV5-1, with D unresolved. Trimming removed 1 base at V and 1 base at J, with 8 bases between. CDR3 length: 14 amino acids. The V gene's germline CDR1 is SGHRS and CDR2 YFSETQ. CDR3 sequence (DNA): TGCGCCAGCAGCTTGCCTGGGTCGAACACTGAAGCTTTCTTT. Encoded protein: CASSLPGSNTEAFF.

The V and J genes are TRBV29-1 and TRBJ2-7; tentatively, D is TRBD1 (6 bases). The ends were cut back, 7 bases at V and 0 bases at J, with 19 bases in the middle. Germline V CDR1 and CDR2: SQVTM, ANQGSEA. The CDR3 is 15 residues long. The CDR3 here is CSASLQGPSSYEQYF. CDR3 in DNA: TGCAGCGCGTCGCTACAGGGCCCTAGCTCCTACGAGCAGTACTTC.

This clone has a single count. V usage is TRBV7-9 and J usage is TRBJ2-1; TRBD1 matches at 8 bases. This CDR3 has 17 amino acids. Germline lookup yields CDR1 SEHNR and CDR2 FQNEAQ (reference sequence). The V gene end was trimmed by 0 bases and the J gene end by 8 bases; junction bases not matched to a gene: 12. The CDR3 here is CASSLAVRTGRLDEQFF. In nucleotides, the CDR3 is TGTGCCAGCAGCTTAGCGGTCCGGACAGGGAGGTTGGATGAGCAGTTCTTC.

The chain employs TRBV9 and TRBJ1-3; D is unclear. Trimming pared 4 bases from V and 1 base from J, leaving 12 bases between. The CDR3 contains 15 residues. Looked up from germline, CDR1 is SGDLS and CDR2 is YYNGEE. CDR3 DNA: TGTGCCAGCAGCCCCCTCGTAAGGTCTGGAAACACCATATATTTT. Protein sequence: CASSPLVRSGNTIYF.

The J gene is TRBJ1-4, the V gene TRBV5-1; possible D gene TRBD1, 6 bases. V was trimmed by 1 base and J by 8 bases, leaving 15 bases between them. Germline CDR1 reads SGHRS; CDR2 reads YFSETQ. This CDR3 is 15 amino acids long. DNA of the CDR3: TGCGCCAGCAGCTTGTGGGGAGGGGGAACGGAAAAACTGTTTTTT. Translated, it gives CASSLWGGGTEKLFF.

This chain links TRBV6-1 with TRBJ2-1; 8 positions agree with TRBD2. CDR1 MNHNS and CDR2 SASEGT come from the germline V gene. Unmatched junction bases numbered 14, after V lost 3 bases and J lost 1 base. The CDR3 runs 19 residues. The chain's CDR3 is CASSEGGSGILRSYNEQFF. The DNA for the CDR3 is TGTGCCAGCAGTGAGGGAGGTAGCGGGATACTTAGGTCCTACAATGAGCAGTTCTTC.

The V gene is TRBV7-6, the J gene TRBJ1-2; no reliable D call. Germline-derived CDR1 and CDR2 are SGHVS and FNYEAQ. This CDR3 has 14 residues. V lost 4 bases and J 2 bases, leaving 11 bases between the germline ends. The CDR3 DNA follows: TGTGCCAGCAGCTCCTCTCGGCCAAACTATGGCTACACCTTC. Its protein product is CASSSSRPNYGYTF.

J is TRBJ1-4 and V is TRBV18; maybe TRBD1 (6 bases). V lost 6 bases, J lost 7 bases, and 15 bases lay in between. The CDR3 extends over 14 amino acids. Germline values: CDR1 KGHSH, CDR2 LQKENI. This CDR3 is CASSPQGNSEKLFF. The CDR3 DNA reads as TGTGCCAGCTCCCCCCAGGGGAATAGTGAAAAACTGTTTTTT. The full variable domain, completed using reference TRBV18 and TRBJ1-4, is NAGVMQNPRHLVRRRGQEARLRCSPMKGHSHVYWYRQLPEEGLKFMVYLQKENIIDESGMPKERFSAEFPKEGPSILRIQQVVRGDSAAYFCASSPQGNSEKLFFGSGTQLSVL.

The chain links TRBV9 to TRBJ2-7; D may match TRBD1 or TRBD2 (5 bases each). The V end was cut by 4 bases, the J end by 2 bases, with 13 bases between. Germline CDR1 and CDR2: SGDLS and YYNGEE. The CDR3 runs 14 residues. CDR3 loop: CASSPGTAAYEQYF. The DNA for the CDR3 is TGTGCCAGCAGCCCAGGGACCGCCGCCTACGAGCAGTACTTC.

V gene TRBV25-1 combines with J gene TRBJ2-7; D is possibly TRBD1 (6 bases). Trimming pared 5 bases from V and 0 bases from J, leaving 11 bases between. CDR1 is MGHDK and CDR2 is SYGVNS in the germline V gene. CDR3 length: 14 amino acids. CDR3 sequence reads: CASSRLGGSYEQYF. The CDR3 DNA reads TGTGCCAGCAGTCGGCTAGGGGGCTCCTACGAGCAGTACTTC.

The chain joins TRBV11-2 to TRBJ2-2; a possible D gene is TRBD1 (6 bases). The V and J ends lost 1 base and 0 bases respectively, with 12 bases between them. This CDR3 region has 17 residues. The V gene's germline CDR1 is SGHAT and CDR2 FQNNGV. CDR3 in DNA: TGTGCCAGCAGCTTAGGTCCGGACAGTGCGAACACCGGGGAGCTGTTTTTT. This sequence encodes CASSLGPDSANTGELFF.

The rearrangement links TRBV5-1 to TRBJ1-4, with 8 bases lining up with TRBD1. Germline-derived CDR1 and CDR2 are SGHRS and YFSETQ. The CDR3 is 13 residues long. J gave up 6 bases and V 5 bases, and 3 bases lay outside the gene matches. The CDR3 DNA is TGCGCCAGCAGGACGGGACAGGATGAAAAACTGTTTTTT. This translates into CASRTGQDEKLFF.

The CDR3 coding sequence is TGTGCCAGCAGCTTAGGGGGCGGGACAGGGGTGCGCGAGCAGTACTTC. Translation: CASSLGGGTGVREQYF. The genes are TRBV7-8 and TRBJ2-7; 10 nucleotides align to TRBD1. The V gene's germline CDR1 is SGHVS and CDR2 FQNEAQ. The CDR3 loop spans 16 amino acids. V shed 1 base, J shed 6 bases, and the junction held 9 bases outside the gene matches. The full variable domain, its missing parts supplied by reference TRBV7-8 and TRBJ2-7, is GAGVSQSPRYKVAKRGQDVALRCDPISGHVSLFWYQQALGQGPEFLTYFQNEAQLDKSGLPSDRFFAERPEGSVSTLKIQRTQQEDSAVYLCASSLGGGTGVREQYFGPGTRLTVT.